This TCR beta chain derives from a study of OX40 agonist ivuxolimab in advanced cancers. In the study overall: Partial responses were achieved by three patients, one with hepatocellular carcinoma and two with cutaneous melanoma. The study's findings and limits: Both blood CD4+ and CD8+ T cells showed clonal growth by week 6 at 0.1 to 3.0 mg/kg.

Generated by immunoSEQ multiplex PCR, the TCRdb table keeps only in-frame clones and is missing some. The sample records under 50,000 clones, roughly 85% being singletons. Points on this clone: What it binds is not known.

CDR1 and CDR2 from the germline V gene are LNHDA and SQIVND (reference sequence). J lost 4 bases, V lost 1 base, and 3 bases had no gene match. This CDR3 has 15 residues. The TCR originated in an adult with an advanced solid tumor such as melanoma, head and neck, liver or kidney cancer. The V call is TRBV19, the J call TRBJ1-5, with 8 bases identical to TRBD1. The sample consisted of CD4+ or CD8+ T cells sorted from blood, taken in a trial of the OX40 agonist ivuxolimab. This CDR3 is CASSIAGGGNQPQHF. The CDR3 DNA sequence: TGTGCCAGTAGTATAGCAGGGGGCGGAAATCAGCCCCAGCATTTT.